This is a list of T cell receptor beta chains from one sample in a study of shared clonotypes between healthy human individuals. Some clones are missing from TCRdb's copy, which holds only in-frame ones; the method was immunoSEQ multiplex PCR. The profile covers a few million clones, with around 95% appearing a single time and less than 2% taken by the ten largest. The sample was naive CD8+ T cells from PBMCs. The receptors stem from a young man in good health. Some clones in this sample may be carry-over from other donors' samples. The CDR3 runs from the conserved cysteine through the conserved F or W. A D gene is named only where the DNA matches it firmly. Expanded clones are given a class, and other clones once, few, many or no size at all.

v_call: TRBV6-5
clone_size: -
d_call: -
j_call: TRBJ2-2
cdr3_aa: CASRSTVNTGELFF
cdr3_nt: TGTGCCAGCAGGTCGACAGTGAACACCGGGGAGCTGTTTTTT

v_call: TRBV29-1
clone_size: -
d_call: TRBD1
j_call: TRBJ2-7
cdr3_aa: CSARDRDSYEQYF
cdr3_nt: TGCAGCGCCCGGGACAGAGACTCCTACGAGCAGTACTTC

v_call: TRBV9
clone_size: -
d_call: TRBD1
j_call: TRBJ2-1
cdr3_aa: CASRFGAGGRDEQFF
cdr3_nt: TGTGCCAGCAGATTCGGGGCAGGGGGCCGGGATGAGCAGTTCTTC

v_call: TRBV10-3
clone_size: -
d_call: -
j_call: TRBJ1-2
cdr3_aa: CAIKMWQGHGANYGYTF
cdr3_nt: TGTGCCATCAAGATGTGGCAGGGCCATGGGGCTAACTATGGCTACACCTTC

v_call: TRBV9
clone_size: -
d_call: TRBD1
j_call: TRBJ2-7
cdr3_aa: CASSGRGPTLNEQYF
cdr3_nt: TGTGCCAGCAGCGGCAGGGGGCCCACCTTGAACGAGCAGTACTTC

v_call: TRBV5-5
clone_size: -
d_call: -
j_call: TRBJ2-1
cdr3_aa: CASSPATDSSYNEQFF
cdr3_nt: TGTGCCAGCAGCCCCGCAACCGATAGCTCCTACAATGAGCAGTTCTTC

v_call: TRBV27
clone_size: -
d_call: TRBD1
j_call: TRBJ2-7
cdr3_aa: CASSLSQQGDYEQYF
cdr3_nt: TGTGCCAGCAGTTTATCCCAGCAGGGGGACTACGAGCAGTACTTC

v_call: TRBV5-6
clone_size: -
d_call: TRBD1
j_call: TRBJ2-3
cdr3_aa: CASSSGQGEQYF
cdr3_nt: TGTGCCAGCAGCTCAGGACAGGGGGAGCAGTATTTT

v_call: TRBV7-2
clone_size: -
d_call: -
j_call: TRBJ2-4
cdr3_aa: CASSLYQGFTAKNIQYF
cdr3_nt: TGTGCCAGCAGCTTATACCAGGGGTTCACGGCCAAAAACATTCAGTACTTC

v_call: TRBV19
clone_size: -
d_call: -
j_call: TRBJ2-3
cdr3_aa: CASRGQDSIKQYF
cdr3_nt: TGTGCCAGTAGGGGCCAGGACTCCATTAAGCAGTATTTT

v_call: TRBV4-3
clone_size: -
d_call: -
j_call: TRBJ2-1
cdr3_aa: CASSLGYNEQFF
cdr3_nt: TGCGCCAGCAGCCTCGGATACAATGAGCAGTTCTTC

v_call: TRBV7-3
clone_size: -
d_call: TRBD1
j_call: TRBJ2-1
cdr3_aa: CASSPDRGGNEQFF
cdr3_nt: TGTGCCAGCAGCCCCGACAGGGGTGGGAATGAGCAGTTCTTC

v_call: TRBV27
clone_size: -
d_call: -
j_call: TRBJ2-7
cdr3_aa: CASSLQGPYEQYF
cdr3_nt: TGTGCCAGCAGTTTACAGGGACCTTACGAGCAGTACTTC

v_call: TRBV30
clone_size: -
d_call: TRBD1
j_call: TRBJ2-5
cdr3_aa: CAWSVLDRAEETQYF
cdr3_nt: TGTGCCTGGAGTGTTTTGGACAGGGCAGAAGAGACCCAGTACTTC

v_call: TRBV19
clone_size: -
d_call: -
j_call: TRBJ2-3
cdr3_aa: CASTLGLAYTDTQYF
cdr3_nt: TGTGCCAGTACCCTAGGGTTAGCGTACACAGATACGCAGTATTTT

v_call: TRBV27
clone_size: once
d_call: -
j_call: TRBJ2-7
cdr3_aa: CASSWAGAYEQYF
cdr3_nt: TGTGCCAGCAGTTGGGCCGGGGCCTACGAGCAGTACTTC

v_call: TRBV7-9
clone_size: -
d_call: -
j_call: TRBJ1-5
cdr3_aa: CASSFGQFNNQPQHF
cdr3_nt: TGTGCCAGCAGCTTCGGGCAGTTCAATAATCAGCCCCAGCATTTT